Presented here are 18 T cell receptor beta chains from one specimen sequenced in a study of T cells in Graves' hyperthyroidism and ophthalmopathy. Authors of the study amplified TCR beta CDR3 regions from RNA transcripts. First-round RT-PCR targeting the TCR CDR3 was performed with the HTBI primer set. TCRdb independently ran MiXCR on the multiplex PCR reads; one entry per CDR3 protein. The table records hundreds of thousands of distinct CDR3 sequences, roughly 14% of them present only once. The sample comprised blood. The origin of the receptors is a woman aged 40-49 years with Graves' ophthalmopathy.

This clonotype was picked up a small number of times. V and J are TRBV27 and TRBJ2-2, with 11 bases lining up with TRBD1. V was clipped by 5 bases and J by 7 bases; unmatched bases: 9. The CDR3 contains 16 residues. From germline, CDR1 is MNHEY and CDR2 SMNVEV (reference sequence). CDR3: CASSTGQGALGGELFF. The CDR3 DNA reads TGTGCCAGCAGTACCGGACAGGGGGCTTTGGGCGGGGAGCTGTTTTTT.

This clonotype was recorded at least ten times. This sequence joins TRBV28 and TRBJ2-5, with 10 bases fitting TRBD2. From germline, CDR1 is MDHEN and CDR2 SYDVKM. J was trimmed by 4 bases and V by 6 bases; bases with no gene match: 5. The CDR3 totals 14 residues. As DNA, the CDR3 is TGTGCCAGCAGCCAAGCTAGCGGGGGAGAGACCCAGTACTTC. This sequence encodes CASSQASGGETQYF.

This clonotype has ten or more counts. The chain couples TRBV28 to TRBJ2-7; 10 bases match TRBD1. Unmatched junction bases numbered 5, after V lost 1 base and J lost 5 bases. The CDR3 is 15 residues long. Germline lookup yields CDR1 MDHEN and CDR2 SYDVKM. The CDR3 here is CASSLYGTGAHEQYF. DNA for the CDR3: TGTGCCAGCAGTTTATATGGGACAGGGGCCCACGAGCAGTACTTC.

This clonotype was detected ten times or more. This chain joins TRBV6-9 and TRBJ1-2, with D possibly TRBD1 on 5 matching bases. Deletions cut 7 bases from V and 5 bases from J, with 17 bases between. Germline CDR1 is MNHGY and CDR2 is SVAAGI. The CDR3 covers 14 residues. CDR3 amino acids: CASILNRGEYGYTF. Written as DNA, the CDR3 is TGTGCCAGCATCTTGAACCGGGGGGAATATGGCTACACCTTC.

This clonotype occurred many times. The V gene is TRBV6-5, the J gene TRBJ2-5; tentative D call: TRBD1 (6 bases). This CDR3 region has 13 residues. V was cut by 5 bases and J by 5 bases, with 12 bases left in between. Germline loops: CDR1 MNHEY, CDR2 SVGAGI. This CDR3 reads CASSNRVMETQYF. The CDR3 nucleotides read TGTGCCAGCAGTAACAGGGTCATGGAGACCCAGTACTTC.

This clonotype appeared many times. The genes are TRBV12-3 or TRBV12-4 and TRBJ1-2; D unclear. This CDR3 has 14 residues. Trimming cost V 3 bases and J 4 bases, with 12 bases left between them. The chain's CDR3 is CASSFGYSVYGYTF. The DNA for the CDR3 is TGTGCCAGCAGTTTTGGTTACAGTGTCTATGGCTACACCTTC.

This clonotype has at least ten counts. The genes are TRBV7-6 and TRBJ2-7, with 7 bases aligning to TRBD1. Germline CDR1 reads SGHVS; CDR2 reads FNYEAQ. The V and J ends lost 2 bases and 4 bases, in that order; junction bases with no gene match: 5. The CDR3 contains 14 residues. The CDR3 loop reads CASSLLQGRYEQYF. The CDR3 DNA reads as TGTGCCAGCAGCTTACTACAGGGGAGATACGAGCAGTACTTC.

This clonotype was counted many times. The chain combines TRBV15 with TRBJ2-7; a weak D match, TRBD2 (5 bases). Trimming took 0 bases from V and 6 from J, leaving 9 bases between them. The CDR3 totals 13 residues. Germline-derived CDR1 and CDR2 are LNHNV and YYDKDF (reference sequence). CDR3 amino acids: CATSRDPEAEQYF. The DNA of the CDR3 is TGTGCCACCAGCAGAGATCCGGAGGCCGAGCAGTACTTC.

This clonotype was detected a few times. The rearrangement links TRBV24-1 to TRBJ2-2, with D unresolved. CDR3 length equals 13 residues. Trimming cost V 0 bases and J 4 bases, with 2 bases left between them. CDR1 is KGHDR and CDR2 is SFDVKD in the germline V gene. The CDR3 here is CATSDLRTGELFF. CDR3 coding DNA: TGTGCCACCAGTGATTTGCGCACCGGGGAGCTGTTTTTT.

This chain connects TRBV18 to TRBJ1-1; tentative D call: TRBD1 (5 bases). V lost 4 bases, J lost 1 base, and 10 bases lay in between. This CDR3 spans 14 amino acids. CDR1 is KGHSH and CDR2 is LQKENI in the germline V gene. For the CDR3, the DNA is TGTGCCAGCTCACGACGACAGCGGAACACTGAAGCTTTCTTT. Its protein is CASSRRQRNTEAFF.

This clonotype has a count of ten or more. V and J are TRBV6-1 and TRBJ2-5; 7 bases agree with TRBD1. CDR3 length equals 16 residues. V lost 6 bases, J lost 5 bases, and 15 bases stayed unmatched. Germline lookup yields CDR1 MNHNS and CDR2 SASEGT. The CDR3 reads CASSAPRQGPGETQYF. For the CDR3, the DNA is TGTGCCAGCAGCGCCCCGAGACAGGGTCCAGGGGAGACCCAGTACTTC.

The chain recombines TRBV12-3 or TRBV12-4 with TRBJ2-7, with D maybe TRBD2 (6 bases). Trimming shortened V by 0 bases and J by 3 bases, and 18 bases separated the two germline ends. This CDR3 contains 17 residues. CDR3 sequence (DNA): TGTGCCAGCAGTTTAGCCTCTAGCGCCCAAGTATACTACGAGCAGTACTTC. Its translation: CASSLASSAQVYYEQYF.

This clonotype was found many times. The chain combines TRBV20-1 with TRBJ2-2; 11 bases agree with TRBD2. The germline V gene has CDR1 DFQATT and CDR2 SNEGSKA (reference sequence). The CDR3 extends over 15 amino acids. V shed 7 bases and J 4 bases; nucleotides not matched to a gene: 8. As DNA, the CDR3 is TGCAGTGGGATACTAGCGGGAGATCGCACCGGGGAGCTGTTTTTT. Its translation is CSGILAGDRTGELFF.

This clonotype was found once. J is TRBJ2-2 and V is TRBV6-2 or TRBV6-3; TRBD2 aligns across 8 bases. The CDR3 totals 19 residues. In germline, CDR1 is MNHEY, CDR2 SVGEGT. J lost 1 base, V lost 5 bases, and 15 bases had no gene match. This chain's CDR3 is CASSPSGASGRQNTGELFF. In nucleotides, the CDR3 is TGTGCCAGCAGTCCCTCAGGGGCTAGCGGGCGTCAGAACACCGGGGAGCTGTTTTTT.

The J gene is TRBJ1-1, the V gene TRBV5-1; D is uncertain. Trimming pared 4 bases from V and 2 bases from J, leaving 12 bases between. This CDR3 region has 14 residues. The germline V gene encodes CDR1 SGHRS and CDR2 YFSETQ. CDR3 residues: CASSRWTANTEAFF. CDR3 coding DNA: TGCGCCAGCAGCCGGTGGACGGCTAACACTGAAGCTTTCTTT. Combining the CDR3 with reference TRBV5-1 and TRBJ1-1 gives the whole variable domain KAGVTQTPRYLIKTRGQQVTLSCSPISGHRSVSWYQQTPGQGLQFLFEYFSETQRNKGNFPGRFSGRQFSNSRSEMNVSTLELGDSALYLCASSRWTANTEAFFGQGTRLTVV.

Ten or more counts support this clonotype. This chain uses TRBV6-5 with TRBJ1-2; TRBD1 aligns across 9 bases. Per germline, CDR1 MNHEY and CDR2 SVGAGI. V gave up 2 bases and J gave up 7 bases; unmatched junction bases: 5. The CDR3 totals 14 residues. CDR3 coding DNA: TGTGCCAGCAGTTACGGAACAGGGGGCTCTGGCTACACCTTC. Its protein is CASSYGTGGSGYTF.

At least ten counts were recorded for this clonotype. This sequence joins TRBV20-1 and TRBJ2-5, with 9 bases lining up with TRBD1. This CDR3 spans 14 amino acids. Germline CDR1 is DFQATT and CDR2 is SNEGSKA (reference sequence). The trim removed 5 bases at V and 5 bases at J, leaving 9 bases unmatched. The CDR3 coding sequence is TGCAGTGCTTCACAGGGGGCAGGGGGGGAGACCCAGTACTTC. Its translation is CSASQGAGGETQYF.

This sequence joins TRBV11-2 and TRBJ2-7; 7 positions match TRBD2. Losses at the gene ends were 5 bases for V and 2 bases for J; bases not matched to a gene: 12. The germline CDR1 and CDR2 sequences are SGHAT and FQNNGV. CDR3 length: 16 amino acids. CDR3 sequence: CASSPGTTRGTYEQYF. Written as DNA, the CDR3 is TGTGCCAGCAGCCCCGGGACTACACGGGGTACCTACGAGCAGTACTTC.